This TCR beta chain was identified during a study of sequential checkpoint blockade in melanoma. About the study: DNA from around 90 pretreatment tumor samples underwent TCRβ immunosequencing.

Noted treatment: randomized to nivolumab then ipilimumab (arm A) or the reverse (arm B). No patient had prior DNA-damaging chemotherapy. TCRdb's table, derived via immunoSEQ multiplex PCR, lists solely in-frame clones and lacks some. The sample consists of about 2,400 clones, about 19% of them appearing once. This clone was counted only a few times. Sequencing was performed on tumor tissue (inferred from file names), taken from a patient given nivolumab and ipilimumab in sequence. This clonotype originated in a human donor with melanoma.

DNA for the CDR3: TGTGCTAGTGGTTTGGTACTTGACATTGGAAACACCATATATTTT. The encoded protein is CASGLVLDIGNTIYF. The V call is TRBV12-5, the J call TRBJ1-3; D unresolved. This CDR3 comprises 15 residues. Germline CDR1 is LGHNT and CDR2 is FRNRAP. Trimming took 0 bases from V and 3 from J, leaving 9 bases between them.